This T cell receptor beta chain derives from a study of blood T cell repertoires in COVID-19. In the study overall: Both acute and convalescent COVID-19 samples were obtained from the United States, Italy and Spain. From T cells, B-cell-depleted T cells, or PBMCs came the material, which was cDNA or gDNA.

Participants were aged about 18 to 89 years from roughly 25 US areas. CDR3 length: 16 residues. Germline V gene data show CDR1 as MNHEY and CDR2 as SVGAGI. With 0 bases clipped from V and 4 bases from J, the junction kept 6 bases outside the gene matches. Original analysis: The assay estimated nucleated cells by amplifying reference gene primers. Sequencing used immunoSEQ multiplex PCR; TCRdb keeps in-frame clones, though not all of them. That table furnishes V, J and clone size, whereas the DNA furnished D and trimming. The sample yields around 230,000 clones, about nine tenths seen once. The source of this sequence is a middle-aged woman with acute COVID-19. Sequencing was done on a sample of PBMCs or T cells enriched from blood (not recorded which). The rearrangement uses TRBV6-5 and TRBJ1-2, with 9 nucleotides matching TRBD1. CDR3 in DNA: TGTGCCAGCAGTTACTCTGGGGACAGGGCGAGCTATGGCTACACCTTC. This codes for CASSYSGDRASYGYTF.